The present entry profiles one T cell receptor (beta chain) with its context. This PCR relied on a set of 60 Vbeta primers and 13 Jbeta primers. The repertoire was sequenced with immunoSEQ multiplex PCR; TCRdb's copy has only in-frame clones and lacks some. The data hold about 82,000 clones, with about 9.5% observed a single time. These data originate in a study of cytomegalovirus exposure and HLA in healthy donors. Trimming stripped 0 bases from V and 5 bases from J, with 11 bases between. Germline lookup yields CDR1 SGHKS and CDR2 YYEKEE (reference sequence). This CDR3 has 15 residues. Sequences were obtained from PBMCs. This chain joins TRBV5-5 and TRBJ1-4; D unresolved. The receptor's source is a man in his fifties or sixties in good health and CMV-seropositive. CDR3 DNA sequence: TGTGCCAGCAGCTTGGGACACAATCCCAATGAAAAACTGTTTTTT. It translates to CASSLGHNPNEKLFF.